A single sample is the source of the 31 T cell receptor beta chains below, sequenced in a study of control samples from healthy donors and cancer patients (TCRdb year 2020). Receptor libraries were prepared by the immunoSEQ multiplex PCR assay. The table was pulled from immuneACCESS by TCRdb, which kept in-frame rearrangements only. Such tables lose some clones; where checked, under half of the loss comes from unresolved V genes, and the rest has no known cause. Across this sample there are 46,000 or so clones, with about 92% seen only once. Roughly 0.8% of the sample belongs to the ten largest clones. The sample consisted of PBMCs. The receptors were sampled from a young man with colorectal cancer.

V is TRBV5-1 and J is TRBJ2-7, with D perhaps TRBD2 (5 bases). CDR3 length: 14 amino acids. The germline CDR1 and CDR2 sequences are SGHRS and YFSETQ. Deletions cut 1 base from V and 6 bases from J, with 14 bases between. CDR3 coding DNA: TGCGCCAGCAGCTTGCTCCTGCCGGGGTCCGAGCAGTACTTC. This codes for CASSLLLPGSEQYF.

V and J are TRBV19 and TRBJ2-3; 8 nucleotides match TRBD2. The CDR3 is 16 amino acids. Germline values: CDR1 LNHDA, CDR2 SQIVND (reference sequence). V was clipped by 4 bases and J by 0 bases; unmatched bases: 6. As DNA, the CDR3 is TGTGCCAGTAGTACGGGGGGGCAGACTAGCACAGATACGCAGTATTTT. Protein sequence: CASSTGGQTSTDTQYF.

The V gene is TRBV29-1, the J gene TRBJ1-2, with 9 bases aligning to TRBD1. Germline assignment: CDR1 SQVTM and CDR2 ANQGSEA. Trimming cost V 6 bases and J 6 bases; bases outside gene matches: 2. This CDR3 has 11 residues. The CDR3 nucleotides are TGCAGCGTAGACAGGGGGGATGGCTACACCTTC. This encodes CSVDRGDGYTF.

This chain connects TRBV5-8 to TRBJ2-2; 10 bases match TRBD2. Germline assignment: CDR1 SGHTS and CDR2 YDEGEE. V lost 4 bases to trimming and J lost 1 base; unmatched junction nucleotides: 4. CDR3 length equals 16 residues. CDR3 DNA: TGTGCCAGCAGCCTCGCTAGCGGGGGGAACACCGGGGAGCTGTTTTTT. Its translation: CASSLASGGNTGELFF.

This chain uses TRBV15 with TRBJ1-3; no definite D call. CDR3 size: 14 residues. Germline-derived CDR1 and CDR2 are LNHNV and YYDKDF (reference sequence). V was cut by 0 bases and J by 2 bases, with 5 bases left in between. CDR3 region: CATSREFTGNTIYF. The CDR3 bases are TGTGCCACCAGCAGAGAGTTTACTGGAAACACCATATATTTT.

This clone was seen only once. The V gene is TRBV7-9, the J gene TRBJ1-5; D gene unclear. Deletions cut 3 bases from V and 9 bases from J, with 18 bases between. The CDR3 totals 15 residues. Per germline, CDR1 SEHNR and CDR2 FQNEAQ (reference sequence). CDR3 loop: CASSLVGRTAVPQHF. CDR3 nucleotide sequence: TGTGCCAGCAGCTTGGTAGGACGGACCGCCGTGCCCCAGCATTTT.

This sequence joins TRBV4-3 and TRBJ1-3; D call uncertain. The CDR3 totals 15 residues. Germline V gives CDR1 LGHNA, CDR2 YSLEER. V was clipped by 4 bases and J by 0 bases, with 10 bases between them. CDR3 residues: CASSPRVGSGNTIYF. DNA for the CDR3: TGCGCCAGCAGCCCTCGAGTCGGCTCTGGAAACACCATATATTTT.

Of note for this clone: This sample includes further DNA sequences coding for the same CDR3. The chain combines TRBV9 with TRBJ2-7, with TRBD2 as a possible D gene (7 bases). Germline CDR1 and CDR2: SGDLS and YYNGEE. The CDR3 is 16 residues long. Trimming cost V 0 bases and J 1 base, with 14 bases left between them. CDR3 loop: CASSVDAGGPSYEQYF. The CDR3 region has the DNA TGTGCCAGCAGCGTAGACGCCGGGGGGCCTTCCTACGAGCAGTACTTC.

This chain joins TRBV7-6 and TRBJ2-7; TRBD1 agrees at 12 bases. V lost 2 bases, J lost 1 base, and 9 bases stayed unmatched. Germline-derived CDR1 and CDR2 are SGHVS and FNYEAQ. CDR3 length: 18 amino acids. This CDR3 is CASSLRTGTGGLSYEQYF. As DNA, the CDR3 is TGTGCCAGCAGCTTACGGACGGGGACAGGGGGCTTATCCTACGAGCAGTACTTC.

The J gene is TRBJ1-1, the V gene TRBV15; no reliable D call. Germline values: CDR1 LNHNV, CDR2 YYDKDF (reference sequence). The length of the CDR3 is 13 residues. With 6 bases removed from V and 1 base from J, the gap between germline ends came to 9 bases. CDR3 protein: CATRGLGNTEAFF. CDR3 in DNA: TGTGCCACCAGGGGTTTGGGGAACACTGAAGCTTTCTTT.

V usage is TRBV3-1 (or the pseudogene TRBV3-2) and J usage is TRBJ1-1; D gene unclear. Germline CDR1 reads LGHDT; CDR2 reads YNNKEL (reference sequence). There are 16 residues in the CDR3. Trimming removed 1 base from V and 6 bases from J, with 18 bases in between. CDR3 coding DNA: TGTGCCAGCAGCCAAGGATTTACCGTTAATCGCGCTGAAGCTTTCTTT. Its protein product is CASSQGFTVNRAEAFF.

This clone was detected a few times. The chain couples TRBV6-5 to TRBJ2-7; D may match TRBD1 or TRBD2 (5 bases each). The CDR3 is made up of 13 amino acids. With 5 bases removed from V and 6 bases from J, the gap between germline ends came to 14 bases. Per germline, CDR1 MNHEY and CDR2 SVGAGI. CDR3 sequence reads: CASSTEGMGEQYF. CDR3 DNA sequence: TGTGCCAGCAGTACCGAGGGGATGGGCGAGCAGTACTTC.

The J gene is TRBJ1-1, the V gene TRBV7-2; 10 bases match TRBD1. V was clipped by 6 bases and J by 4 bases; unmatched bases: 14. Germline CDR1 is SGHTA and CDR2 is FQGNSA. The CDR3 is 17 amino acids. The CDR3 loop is CASRKRTGGWRRTEAFF. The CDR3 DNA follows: TGTGCCAGCAGAAAAAGGACAGGGGGGTGGAGACGCACTGAAGCTTTCTTT. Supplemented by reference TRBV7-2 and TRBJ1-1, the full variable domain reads GAGVSQSPSNKVTEKGKDVELRCDPISGHTALYWYRQSLGQGLEFLIYFQGNSAPDKSGLPSDRFSAERTGGSVSTLTIQRTQQEDSAVYLCASRKRTGGWRRTEAFFGQGTRLTVV.

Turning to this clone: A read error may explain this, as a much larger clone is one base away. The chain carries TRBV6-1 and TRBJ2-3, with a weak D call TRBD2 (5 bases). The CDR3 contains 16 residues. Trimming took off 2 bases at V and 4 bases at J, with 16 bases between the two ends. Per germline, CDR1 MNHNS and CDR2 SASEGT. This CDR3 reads CASSETSEGGADTQYF. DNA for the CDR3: TGTGCCAGCAGTGAAACCAGCGAGGGTGGCGCAGATACGCAGTATTTT.

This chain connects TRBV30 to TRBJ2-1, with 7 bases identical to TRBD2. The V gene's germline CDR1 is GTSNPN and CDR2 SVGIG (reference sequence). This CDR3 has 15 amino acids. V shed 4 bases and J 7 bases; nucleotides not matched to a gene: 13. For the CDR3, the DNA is TGTGCCTGGACCGACGGGACGGGGGGTACAAATGAGCAGTTCTTC. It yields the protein CAWTDGTGGTNEQFF. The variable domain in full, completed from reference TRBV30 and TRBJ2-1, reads SQTIHQWPATLVQPVGSPLSLECTVEGTSNPNLYWYRQAAGRGLQLLFYSVGIGQISSEVPQNLSASRPQDRQFILSSKKLLLSDSGFYLCAWTDGTGGTNEQFFGPGTRLTVL.

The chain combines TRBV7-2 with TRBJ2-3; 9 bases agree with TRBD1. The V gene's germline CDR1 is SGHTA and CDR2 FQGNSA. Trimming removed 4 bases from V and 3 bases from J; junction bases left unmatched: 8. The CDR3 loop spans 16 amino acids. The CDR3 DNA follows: TGTGCCAGCAGCTCAACCGGGACAGGGTGGACAGATACGCAGTATTTT. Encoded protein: CASSSTGTGWTDTQYF.

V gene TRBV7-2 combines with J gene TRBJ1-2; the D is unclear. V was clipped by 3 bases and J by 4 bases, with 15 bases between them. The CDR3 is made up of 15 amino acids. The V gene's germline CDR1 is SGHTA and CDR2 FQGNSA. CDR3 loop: CASSFPGRGLYGYTF. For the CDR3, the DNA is TGTGCCAGCAGCTTCCCGGGCCGAGGGCTCTATGGCTACACCTTC.

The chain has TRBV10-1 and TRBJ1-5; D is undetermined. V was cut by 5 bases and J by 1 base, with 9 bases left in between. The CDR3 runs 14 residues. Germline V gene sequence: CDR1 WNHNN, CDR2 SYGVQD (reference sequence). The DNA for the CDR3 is TGCGCCAGCAGTCGGCCGAGGAGCAATCAGCCCCAGCATTTT. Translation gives CASSRPRSNQPQHF.

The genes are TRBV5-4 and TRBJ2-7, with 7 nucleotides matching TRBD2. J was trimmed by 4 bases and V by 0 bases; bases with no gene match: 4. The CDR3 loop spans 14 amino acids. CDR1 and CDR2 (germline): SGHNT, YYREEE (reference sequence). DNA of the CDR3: TGTGCCAGCAGCTTGGACGTGGGAGGGTACGAGCAGTACGTC. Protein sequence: CASSLDVGGYEQYV.

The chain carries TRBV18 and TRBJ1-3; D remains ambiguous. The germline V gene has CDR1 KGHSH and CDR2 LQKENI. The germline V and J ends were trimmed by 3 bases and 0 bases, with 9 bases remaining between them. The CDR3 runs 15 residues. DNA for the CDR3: TGTGCCAGCTCACCGGAGGCGTACTCTGGAAACACCATATATTTT. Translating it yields CASSPEAYSGNTIYF.

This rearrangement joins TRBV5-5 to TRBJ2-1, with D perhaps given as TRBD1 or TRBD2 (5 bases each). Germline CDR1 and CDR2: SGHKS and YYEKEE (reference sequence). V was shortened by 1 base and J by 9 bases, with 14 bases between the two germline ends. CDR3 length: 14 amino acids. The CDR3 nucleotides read TGTGCCAGCAGCTTGATGGACCCCGGGGCTGAGCAGTTCTTC. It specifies CASSLMDPGAEQFF.

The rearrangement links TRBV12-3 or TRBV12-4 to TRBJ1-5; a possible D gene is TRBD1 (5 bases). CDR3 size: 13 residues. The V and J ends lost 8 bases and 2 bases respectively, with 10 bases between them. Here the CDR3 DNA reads TGTGCCAGCGGGGCGGGGGGCAATCAGCCCCAGCATTTT. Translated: CASGAGGNQPQHF.

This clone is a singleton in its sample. This chain's CDR3 is CASSLDNPRGTQYF. In DNA form, the CDR3 reads TGTGCCAGCAGCTTAGACAACCCAAGGGGTACGCAGTATTTT. The V call is TRBV7-9, the J call TRBJ2-3, with D possibly matching TRBD1 (5 bases). Germline-derived CDR1 and CDR2 are SEHNR and FQNEAQ (reference sequence). The CDR3 is made up of 14 amino acids. The germline V and J ends were trimmed by 1 base and 8 bases, with 13 bases remaining between them.

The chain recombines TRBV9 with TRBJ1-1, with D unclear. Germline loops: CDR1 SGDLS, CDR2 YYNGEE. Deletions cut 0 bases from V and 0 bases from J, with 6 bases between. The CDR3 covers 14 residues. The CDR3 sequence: CASSVGSMNTEAFF. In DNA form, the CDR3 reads TGTGCCAGCAGCGTAGGATCCATGAACACTGAAGCTTTCTTT.

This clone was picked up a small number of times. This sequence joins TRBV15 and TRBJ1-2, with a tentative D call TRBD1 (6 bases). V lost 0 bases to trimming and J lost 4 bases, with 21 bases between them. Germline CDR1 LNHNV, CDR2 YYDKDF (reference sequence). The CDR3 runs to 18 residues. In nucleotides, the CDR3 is TGTGCCACCAGCAGAGATGGGGGGCCTGGAATTCGTTTCTATGGCTACACCTTC. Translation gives CATSRDGGPGIRFYGYTF.

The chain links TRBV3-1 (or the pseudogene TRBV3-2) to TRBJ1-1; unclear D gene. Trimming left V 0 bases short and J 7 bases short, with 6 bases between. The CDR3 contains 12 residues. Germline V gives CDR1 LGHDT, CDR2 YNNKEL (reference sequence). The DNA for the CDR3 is TGTGCCAGCAGCCAAGATTCAAATGAAGCTTTCTTT. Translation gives CASSQDSNEAFF.

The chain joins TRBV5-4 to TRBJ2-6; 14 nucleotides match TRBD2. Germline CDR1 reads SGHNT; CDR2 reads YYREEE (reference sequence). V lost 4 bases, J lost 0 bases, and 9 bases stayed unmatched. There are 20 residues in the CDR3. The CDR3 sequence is CASSPWGLAGAGSGANVLTF. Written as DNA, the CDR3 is TGTGCCAGCAGCCCGTGGGGACTAGCGGGGGCTGGCTCTGGGGCCAACGTCCTGACTTTC.

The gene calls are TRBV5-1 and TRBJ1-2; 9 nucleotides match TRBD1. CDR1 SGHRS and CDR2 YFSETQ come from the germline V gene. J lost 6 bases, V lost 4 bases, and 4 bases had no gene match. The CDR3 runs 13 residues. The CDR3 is CASSPRDRDGYTF. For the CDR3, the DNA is TGCGCCAGCAGCCCAAGGGACAGGGATGGCTACACCTTC. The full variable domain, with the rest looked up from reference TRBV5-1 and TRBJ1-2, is KAGVTQTPRYLIKTRGQQVTLSCSPISGHRSVSWYQQTPGQGLQFLFEYFSETQRNKGNFPGRFSGRQFSNSRSEMNVSTLELGDSALYLCASSPRDRDGYTFGSGTRLTVV.

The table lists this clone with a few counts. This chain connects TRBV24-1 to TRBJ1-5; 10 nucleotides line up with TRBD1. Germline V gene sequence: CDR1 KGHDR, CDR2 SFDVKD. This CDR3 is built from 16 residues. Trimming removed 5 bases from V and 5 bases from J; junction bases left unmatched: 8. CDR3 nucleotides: TGTGCCACCAGTGCCGGTGGACAGGGGGGCGATCAGCCCCAGCATTTT. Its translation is CATSAGGQGGDQPQHF.

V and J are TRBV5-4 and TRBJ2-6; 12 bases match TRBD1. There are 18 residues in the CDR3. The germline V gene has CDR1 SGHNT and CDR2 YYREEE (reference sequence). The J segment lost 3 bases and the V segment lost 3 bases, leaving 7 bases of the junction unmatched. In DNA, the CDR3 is TGTGCCAGCAGCTCCGGGACAGGGGGCCTAGGTGGGGCCAACGTCCTGACTTTC. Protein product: CASSSGTGGLGGANVLTF.

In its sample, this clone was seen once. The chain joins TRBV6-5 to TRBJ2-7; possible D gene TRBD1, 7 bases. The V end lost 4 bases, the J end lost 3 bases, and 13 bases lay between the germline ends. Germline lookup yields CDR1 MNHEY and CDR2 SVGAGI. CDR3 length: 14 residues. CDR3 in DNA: TGTGCCAGCAGTTCCAACAGGGGACTCTACGAGCAGTACTTC. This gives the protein CASSSNRGLYEQYF.